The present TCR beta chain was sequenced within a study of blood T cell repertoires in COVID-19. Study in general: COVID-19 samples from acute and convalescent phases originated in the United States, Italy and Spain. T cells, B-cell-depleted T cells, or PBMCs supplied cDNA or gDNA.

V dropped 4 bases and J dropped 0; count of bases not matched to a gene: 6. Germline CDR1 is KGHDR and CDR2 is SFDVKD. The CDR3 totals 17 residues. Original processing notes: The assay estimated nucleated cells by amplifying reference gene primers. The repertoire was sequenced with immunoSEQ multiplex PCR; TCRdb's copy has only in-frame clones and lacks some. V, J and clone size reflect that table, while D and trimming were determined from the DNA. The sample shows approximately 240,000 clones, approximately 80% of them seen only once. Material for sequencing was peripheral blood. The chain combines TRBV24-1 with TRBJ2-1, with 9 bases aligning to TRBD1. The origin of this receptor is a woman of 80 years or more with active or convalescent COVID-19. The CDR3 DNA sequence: TGTGCCACCAGTGACCTAGTGGGACAGGGCTCCTACAATGAGCAGTTCTTC. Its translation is CATSDLVGQGSYNEQFF.